The rows below give T cell receptor beta chains drawn from one sample of a study of lymphopenia after photon versus proton radiotherapy. The repertoire was sequenced with immunoSEQ multiplex PCR; TCRdb's copy has only in-frame clones and lacks some. The sample shows 70,000 to 95,000 clones, about 86% of them seen only once. The input for sequencing was peripheral blood, taken from a patient treated with proton-based radiotherapy. Receptors originate from a man aged 60 to 69 with pancreatic cancer. Both conserved end residues are part of each CDR3. The order of the fields is D gene, clone size, CDR3 length, J gene, V gene, CDR3 DNA, CDR3 protein. The D gene is left open where the match is weak. Rows give clone size only sometimes, using once, few, many, or a class for an expanded clone.

>NA|NA|15|TRBJ1-5|TRBV5-1
TGCGCCAGCAGCGTGGGGAGTGGCAGGGATCAGCCCCAGCATTTT
CASSVGSGRDQPQHF
>TRBD2|NA|14|TRBJ2-7|TRBV29-1
TGCAGCGTTGGAGTGGGCGGGAGCTCCTACGAGCAGTACTTC
CSVGVGGSSYEQYF
>NA|NA|14|TRBJ2-1|TRBV6-5
TGTGCCAGCAGTTACTCGCCCACTATCAATGAGCAGTTCTTC
CASSYSPTINEQFF
>NA|NA|18|TRBJ2-5|TRBV11-2
TGTGCCAGCAGCTTAGTATCGTTCGTCGCCAGGGACCAAGAGACCCAGTACTTC
CASSLVSFVARDQETQYF
>TRBD1|NA|15|TRBJ2-5|TRBV23-1
TGCGCCAGCAGTCAATGGACAGGCCTTCGGGAGACCCAGTACTTC
CASSQWTGLRETQYF
>TRBD2|NA|15|TRBJ2-2|TRBV5-4
TGTGCCAGCAGCGCCGGGACTAGTAGGACCGGGGAGCTGTTTTTT
CASSAGTSRTGELFF
>NA|NA|16|TRBJ2-5|TRBV7-2
TGTGCCAGCAGCTTAGAACGTGGGCAGGGGAGCGAGACCCAGTACTTC
CASSLERGQGSETQYF
>NA|once|13|TRBJ1-2|TRBV5-8
TGTGCCAGCAGCTGGGGGCGGACCTATGGCTACACCTTC
CASSWGRTYGYTF
>NA|NA|13|TRBJ1-1|TRBV7-3
TGTGCCAGCAGCTTCAACGAAAACACTGAAGCTTTCTTT
CASSFNENTEAFF
>NA|NA|12|TRBJ2-7|TRBV14
TGTGCCAGCGGTGAAAGACAGGACGAGCAGTACTTC
CASGERQDEQYF
>NA|NA|15|TRBJ2-1|TRBV11-3
TGTGCCAGCAGCTTTGGGGCGGGGAACTACAATGAGCAGTTCTTC
CASSFGAGNYNEQFF
>NA|NA|12|TRBJ2-5|TRBV7-2
TGTGCCAGCAGCTTTTTAACCGAGACCCAGTACTTC
CASSFLTETQYF
>NA|NA|16|TRBJ2-3|TRBV6-6
TGTGCCAGCAGCCCCCGAGTGGAGAGGTCCACAGATACGCAGTATTTT
CASSPRVERSTDTQYF
>TRBD2|NA|15|TRBJ2-7|TRBV11-2
TGTGCCAGCAGCCCGGGACTAGCGGGAGGTCAGGAGCAGTACTTC
CASSPGLAGGQEQYF
>TRBD2|NA|14|TRBJ2-3|TRBV10-3
TGTGCCATCGGTACTAGCGGGAGAGGGGATACGCAGTATTTT
CAIGTSGRGDTQYF
>TRBD2|NA|19|TRBJ2-3|TRBV19
TGTGCCAGTAGTATAGATGGGATTAGCGGGAGGTCTAGCACAGATACGCAGTATTTT
CASSIDGISGRSSTDTQYF
>NA|NA|15|TRBJ2-1|TRBV6-6
TGTGCCAGCAGGGAAGTAACCCTCTCCTACAATGAGCAGTTCTTC
CASREVTLSYNEQFF
>NA|NA|12|TRBJ1-1|TRBV11-3
TGTGCCAGCAGCTTAAGGAACACTGAAGCTTTCTTT
CASSLRNTEAFF
>TRBD2|NA|19|TRBJ2-1|TRBV28
TGTGCCAGCAGTTCCATACCGTTGCCGGGACTAGCGGGATACAATGAGCAGTTCTTC
CASSSIPLPGLAGYNEQFF
>NA|NA|13|TRBJ1-4|TRBV19
TGTGCCAGTAGAGACAGGCCTTGGGAAAAACTGTTTTTT
CASRDRPWEKLFF
>TRBD2|NA|15|TRBJ2-3|TRBV29-1
TGCAGCGCCGTGTTACTAGCGGCGTCCACAGATACGCAGTATTTT
CSAVLLAASTDTQYF
>TRBD2|NA|16|TRBJ2-2|TRBV5-1
TGCGCCAGCAGAAAAGCGGGGGACTCGAACACCGGGGAGCTGTTTTTT
CASRKAGDSNTGELFF
>NA|NA|15|TRBJ2-3|TRBV11-3
TGTGCCAGCAGCTTAGAAGGGGCAGGCACAGATACGCAGTATTTT
CASSLEGAGTDTQYF
>TRBD2|few|19|TRBJ2-1|TRBV18
TGTGCCAGCCGGAAGACCGGGACTAGCGGGAGGCGAATCTTCAGTGAGCAGTTCTTC
CASRKTGTSGRRIFSEQFF
>NA|once|16|TRBJ2-5|TRBV13
TGTGCCAGCAGCCCACCCTGGGGGGAGGTCCAAGAGACCCAGTACTTC
CASSPPWGEVQETQYF
>NA|NA|15|TRBJ2-5|TRBV7-9
TGTGCCAGCAGCTCAGACAAATCCGGGTTAGGGACCCAGTACTTC
CASSSDKSGLGTQYF
>NA|NA|15|TRBJ1-4|TRBV6-5
TGTGCCAGCAGTTCGGGACTTCTTAAAGTCGGAAAACTGTTTTTT
CASSSGLLKVGKLFF
>TRBD1|NA|16|TRBJ1-1|TRBV5-1
TGCGCCAGCAGCTTGGATGGGACAGGCCCCAAAGGGAGTGCTTTCTTT
CASSLDGTGPKGSAFF
>TRBD2|NA|14|TRBJ2-1|TRBV19
TGTGCCACCAGACTAGCGGGAGCCTACAATGAGCAGTTCTTC
CATRLAGAYNEQFF
>TRBD2|NA|15|TRBJ2-7|TRBV9
TGTGCCAGCAGCGTGGGGACTAGCGGGAGAGACGAGCAGTACTTC
CASSVGTSGRDEQYF
>NA|NA|12|TRBJ2-1|TRBV29-1
TGCAGGGTAGCGAAGGGTCCGAATGAGCAGTTCTTC
CRVAKGPNEQFF
>NA|few|15|TRBJ2-1|TRBV15
TGTGCCACCAGCAGAGGGGATTCCATTCACAATGAGCAGTTCTTC
CATSRGDSIHNEQFF
>TRBD2|NA|15|TRBJ2-1|TRBV29-1
TGCAGCGTTCCGGGACTAGCGGGACATACTAATGAGCAGTTCTTC
CSVPGLAGHTNEQFF
>TRBD1|NA|17|TRBJ2-6|TRBV28
TGTGCCAGCGGGATACAGGGGACCCACTCTGGGGCCAACGTCCTGACTTTC
CASGIQGTHSGANVLTF
>NA|NA|17|TRBJ1-2|TRBV11-1
TGTGCCAGCAGCCTCTCCCCTCATCCGGACAGCCTCTATGGCTACACCTTC
CASSLSPHPDSLYGYTF
>NA|once|15|TRBJ2-7|TRBV6-5
TGTGCCAGCACCCCCCCCGGGGCGAGAACGGGGGAGCAGTACTTC
CASTPPGARTGEQYF
>TRBD1|once|15|TRBJ2-5|TRBV2
TGTGCCAGCAGTGTAGGGGACAGGGGAGGAGAGACCCAGTACTTC
CASSVGDRGGETQYF
>NA|once|15|TRBJ2-7|TRBV5-1
TGCGCCAGCAGCCGGGATATGGCACAGGACTACGAGCAGTACTTC
CASSRDMAQDYEQYF
>TRBD1|once|13|TRBJ1-5|TRBV6-1
TGTGCCAGCAGTGAAGGGACAGGGGACCCTCAGCATTTT
CASSEGTGDPQHF
>TRBD1|few|16|TRBJ1-4|TRBV6-6
TGTGCCAGCAGTTACCCGAGAGACAGGGGTAATGAAAAACTGTTTTTT
CASSYPRDRGNEKLFF
>NA|once|13|TRBJ2-1|TRBV2
TGTGCCAGCAGTGAATCCAGGGCAGGTGAGCAGTTCTTC
CASSESRAGEQFF
>NA|NA|15|TRBJ2-7|TRBV6-1
TGTGCCAGCAGTGAACGTCGGGGGTTCACCTACGAGCAGTACTTC
CASSERRGFTYEQYF
>NA|NA|15|TRBJ2-6|TRBV30
TGTGCCTGGAGTGAGGTCAACTCTGGGGCCAACGTCCTGACTTTC
CAWSEVNSGANVLTF
>TRBD1|NA|15|TRBJ2-2|TRBV27
TGTGCCAGCAGTTGGGGACAGTTTAACACCGGGGAGCTGTTTTTT
CASSWGQFNTGELFF
>TRBD1|NA|15|TRBJ1-1|TRBV6-6
TGTGCCAGCAGTTCCCGGACAGGGAGGGACACTGAAGCTTTCTTT
CASSSRTGRDTEAFF
>NA|few|15|TRBJ1-2|TRBV6-1
TGTGCCAGCCTCAAGGGGTCCAGAGGGGACTATGGCTACACCTTC
CASLKGSRGDYGYTF
>TRBD1|NA|15|TRBJ1-2|TRBV7-8
TGTGCCAGCAGCTCGGGAGGACAGGGTAGTTATGGCTACACCTTC
CASSSGGQGSYGYTF
>NA|NA|14|TRBJ1-3|TRBV6-1
TGTGCCAGCAGTGAAGCCCATCAACTAAACACCATATATTTT
CASSEAHQLNTIYF
>NA|once|16|TRBJ1-1|TRBV2
TGTGCCAGCAGTGATGCGGGGGGGCCATCGAACACTGAAGCTTTCTTT
CASSDAGGPSNTEAFF